This T cell receptor beta chain stems from a study of blood T cell repertoires in COVID-19. Study information: Researchers got acute and convalescent COVID-19 samples from the United States, Italy and Spain. Nucleic acid was either cDNA or gDNA, and it came from T cells, B-cell-depleted T cells, or PBMCs.

Recruits, aged roughly 18 to 89 years, lived in approximately 26 US areas. Cohort 3 recovered donors had two negative PCRs, clearance, or symptom resolution. The data were produced by immunoSEQ multiplex PCR, yet TCRdb's version contains in-frame clones alone and is incomplete. The sample records about 130,000 clones, around 83% being singletons. The sequence derives from a man aged 30-40 years who had recovered from COVID-19. The sample taken for sequencing was PBMCs or T cells enriched from blood (not recorded which).

In nucleotides, the CDR3 is TGTGCCACAGCCGCTAGCGGTAACACCGGGGAGCTGTTTTTT. It is translated as CATAASGNTGELFF. V usage is TRBV24-1 and J usage is TRBJ2-2, with 7 bases that match TRBD2. Germline V gene sequence: CDR1 KGHDR, CDR2 SFDVKD. The CDR3 extends over 14 amino acids. V lost 10 bases to trimming and J lost 2 bases; unmatched junction nucleotides: 6.